This T cell receptor beta chain was captured in a study of naive and memory T cell subsets. An oligonucleotide containing a UMI was ligated to the 3' end of TCR cDNA. Unsorted total RNA, roughly 1 to 1000 ng, was DNase treated before reverse transcription. The CDR3 extends over 16 amino acids. With 2 bases removed from V and 4 bases from J, the gap between germline ends came to 15 bases. Per germline, CDR1 MGHDK and CDR2 SYGVNS. Ligated cDNA underwent four rounds of PCR with nested alpha and beta constant region primers and SP2. TCRdb used MiXCR to reprocess the 5' RACE reads, holding one entry per CDR3 protein. The sample lists 55,000 to 70,000 distinct CDR3 sequences, under 10% occurring once. Findings of the study overall: TCR transcript changes with activation or differentiation may affect this RNA method.

This clonotype was recorded many times. The antigen is unknown. The source of this sequence is a female donor in good health. The rearrangement links TRBV25-1 to TRBJ1-5; possible D gene TRBD1, 5 bases. For the CDR3, the DNA is TGTGCCAGCAGTGAAGCGGGGGGTACTGGTAATCAGCCCCAGCATTTT. As protein: CASSEAGGTGNQPQHF.